A single sample gave rise to the 32 T cell receptor beta chains below, sequenced in a study of T cell responses to AZD1222 COVID-19 vaccine. Generated by immunoSEQ multiplex PCR, the TCRdb table keeps only in-frame clones and is missing some. The sample yields some 130,000 clones, over 90% seen once. This material consisted of peripheral blood, taken on day 0 of AZD1222 vaccination. These receptors were collected from an adult in good health.

This clone occurred once. The chain has TRBV4-1 and TRBJ2-2; 8 nucleotides align to TRBD1. The CDR3 is 16 amino acids. Germline lookup yields CDR1 MGHRA and CDR2 YSYEKL. J was trimmed by 5 bases and V by 1 base; bases with no gene match: 6. The CDR3 DNA reads TGCGCCAGCAGCCAAGCCAGGGGGCGTTGGACCGGGGAGCTGTTTTTT. It encodes CASSQARGRWTGELFF.

This clone came up once. CDR3 protein: CASSFPGRTTGELFF. The DNA of the CDR3 is TGTGCCAGCAGTTTTCCGGGAAGGACCACCGGGGAGCTGTTTTTT. The chain recombines TRBV6-9 with TRBJ2-2; a possible D gene is TRBD2 (5 bases). Trimming took 4 bases from V and 4 from J, leaving 13 bases between them. Germline values: CDR1 MNHGY, CDR2 SVAAGI. This CDR3 spans 15 amino acids.

The rearrangement uses TRBV7-9 and TRBJ1-3, with TRBD1 matching over 7 bases. Germline V gene data show CDR1 as SEHNR and CDR2 as FQNEAQ (reference sequence). The V segment lost 7 bases and the J segment 2 bases; nucleotides outside the gene matches: 5. The CDR3 length is 14 residues. The CDR3 nucleotides are TGTGCCAGCACCGCTACAGGGGCTGGAAACACCATATATTTT. Translating it yields CASTATGAGNTIYF.

The chain links TRBV10-3 to TRBJ2-3, with D possibly matching TRBD2 (5 bases). CDR3 size: 14 residues. V lost 5 bases, J lost 1 base, and 10 bases lay in between. The V gene's germline CDR1 is ENHRY and CDR2 SYGVKD. DNA of the CDR3: TGTGCCATCAGTCGGCGGGTAGGCACAGATACGCAGTATTTT. Its translation: CAISRRVGTDTQYF.

V and J are TRBV19 and TRBJ2-2; the D is unclear. Trimming stripped 5 bases from V and 2 bases from J, with 9 bases between. Per germline, CDR1 LNHDA and CDR2 SQIVND (reference sequence). CDR3 length: 14 amino acids. Written as DNA, the CDR3 is TGTGCCAGTAGTCCTGACACCAACACCGGGGAGCTGTTTTTT. It encodes CASSPDTNTGELFF. Full variable domain (rest looked up from reference TRBV19 and TRBJ2-2): DGGITQSPKYLFRKEGQNVTLSCEQNLNHDAMYWYRQDPGQGLRLIYYSQIVNDFQKGDIAEGYSVSREKKESFPLTVTSAQKNPTAFYLCASSPDTNTGELFFGEGSRLTVL.

The chain joins TRBV5-4 to TRBJ2-7, with 9 bases matching TRBD1. With 3 bases clipped from V and 5 bases from J, the junction kept 12 bases outside the gene matches. Germline V gene lookup returns CDR1 SGHNT and CDR2 YYREEE (reference sequence). CDR3 length equals 16 residues. The CDR3 region is CASSSDRDREVHEQYF. The CDR3 DNA sequence: TGTGCCAGCAGCTCCGACCGGGACAGGGAAGTTCACGAGCAGTACTTC.

The V gene is TRBV5-1, the J gene TRBJ1-4; 10 nucleotides align to TRBD1. The CDR3 contains 14 residues. Germline CDR1 is SGHRS and CDR2 is YFSETQ. Trimming at V came to 5 bases and at J to 8 bases, leaving 6 bases not matched to a gene. CDR3 sequence reads: CASSRGTGDEKLFF. The CDR3 DNA follows: TGCGCCAGCAGTCGAGGGACAGGGGACGAAAAACTGTTTTTT.

This clone appeared once. The V call is TRBV19, the J call TRBJ1-2; D gene uncertain. CDR1 and CDR2 (germline): LNHDA, SQIVND (reference sequence). This CDR3 has 15 amino acids. Trimming took 0 bases from V and 2 from J, leaving 10 bases between them. The CDR3 loop reads CASSIDADPNYGYTF. The CDR3 DNA follows: TGTGCCAGTAGTATAGACGCGGACCCAAACTATGGCTACACCTTC.

V gene TRBV19 combines with J gene TRBJ1-1; tentatively, D is TRBD1 (6 bases). The CDR3 sequence is 14 residues long. Germline V lookup: CDR1 LNHDA, CDR2 SQIVND (reference sequence). V was pared by 3 bases and J by 7 bases, with 15 bases between. CDR3 region: CASSIGGGGSEAFF. The CDR3 nucleotides read TGTGCCAGTAGTATTGGCGGGGGCGGCAGTGAAGCTTTCTTT.

V and J are TRBV5-1 and TRBJ1-2; D unresolved. Germline V CDR1 and CDR2: SGHRS, YFSETQ. The V end lost 2 bases, the J end lost 1 base, and 9 bases lay between the germline ends. The CDR3 has 14 residues. Here the CDR3 DNA reads TGCGCCAGCAGCTTTGGGCAGAATAACTATGGCTACACCTTC. Encoded protein: CASSFGQNNYGYTF.

The chain joins TRBV7-9 to TRBJ2-7; TRBD2 is a possible D gene (7 bases). This CDR3 contains 15 residues. Germline V lookup: CDR1 SEHNR, CDR2 FQNEAQ (reference sequence). Trimming took off 3 bases at V and 3 bases at J, with 15 bases between the two ends. Here the CDR3 reads CASSLTRGGLYEQYF. As DNA, the CDR3 is TGTGCCAGCAGCTTGACTCGCGGGGGCCTCTACGAGCAGTACTTC.

The V and J genes are TRBV6-5 and TRBJ1-2; D is ambiguous. Germline CDR1 is MNHEY and CDR2 is SVGAGI. V was cut by 2 bases and J by 7 bases, with 11 bases left in between. The CDR3 is 13 amino acids. The chain's CDR3 is CASSYTSVSGYTF. The CDR3 coding sequence is TGTGCCAGCAGTTACACTTCGGTTTCTGGCTACACCTTC.

This chain joins TRBV9 and TRBJ2-1; D may be TRBD2 (6 bases). Trimming cost V 4 bases and J 9 bases, with 23 bases left between them. The CDR3 runs to 16 residues. Germline loops: CDR1 SGDLS, CDR2 YYNGEE. In DNA, the CDR3 is TGTGCCAGCAGCCCACAGATAGCGGACCTAATGGCTGAGCAGTTCTTC. Translating gives CASSPQIADLMAEQFF. The variable domain in full, with the rest retrieved from reference TRBV9 and TRBJ2-1, is DSGVTQTPKHLITATGQRVTLRCSPRSGDLSVYWYQQSLDQGLQFLIQYYNGEERAKGNILERFSAQQFPDLHSELNLSSLELGDSALYFCASSPQIADLMAEQFFGPGTRLTVL.

The chain recombines TRBV10-2 with TRBJ2-3; 7 bases are shared with TRBD2. V lost 6 bases to trimming and J lost 3 bases; unmatched junction nucleotides: 9. Per the germline V gene, CDR1 is WSHSY and CDR2 is SAAADI. The CDR3 extends over 15 amino acids. For the CDR3, the DNA is TGCGCCAGCAGAGGTCTAGCGGTAGTAACAGATACGCAGTATTTT. Amino acids: CASRGLAVVTDTQYF.

This clone appeared a single time. The chain links TRBV5-1 to TRBJ2-4, with TRBD1 as a possible D gene (6 bases). The CDR3 length is 15 residues. Germline lookup yields CDR1 SGHRS and CDR2 YFSETQ. V lost 2 bases, J lost 5 bases, and 14 bases lay in between. The CDR3 region is CASSFNWAGENIQYF. In DNA form, the CDR3 reads TGCGCCAGCAGCTTTAACTGGGCAGGGGAAAACATTCAGTACTTC.

This clone has a single count. V usage is TRBV28 and J usage is TRBJ1-4, with D unresolved. Germline V lookup: CDR1 MDHEN, CDR2 SYDVKM. CDR3 length: 12 residues. With 2 bases removed from V and 8 bases from J, the gap between germline ends came to 6 bases. CDR3 coding DNA: TGTGCCAGCAGTTTACCTTTGGAAAAACTGTTTTTT. As protein: CASSLPLEKLFF.

The J gene is TRBJ1-5, the V gene TRBV5-1, with 8 bases aligning to TRBD1. J was trimmed by 7 bases and V by 5 bases; bases with no gene match: 11. The CDR3 loop spans 15 amino acids. CDR1 SGHRS and CDR2 YFSETQ come from the germline V gene. The CDR3 coding sequence is TGCGCCAGCAGGCCCGACGGGACAGGCGGCCAGCCCCAGCATTTT. Translating it yields CASRPDGTGGQPQHF.

In its sample, this clone was seen once. The V call is TRBV7-2, the J call TRBJ2-5; D might be TRBD2 (6 bases). CDR1 is SGHTA, CDR2 FQGNSA, per germline. V was clipped by 3 bases and J by 1 base, with 9 bases between them. This CDR3 has 14 residues. This chain's CDR3 is CASSFVGLQETQYF. The CDR3 DNA sequence: TGTGCCAGCAGCTTCGTGGGACTCCAAGAGACCCAGTACTTC.

This sequence joins TRBV27 and TRBJ1-5, with unresolved D. V was shortened by 3 bases and J by 3 bases, with 9 bases between the two germline ends. The germline V gene encodes CDR1 MNHEY and CDR2 SMNVEV (reference sequence). The CDR3 has 14 amino acids. CDR3: CASSFSGYNQPQHF. The CDR3 coding sequence is TGTGCCAGCAGTTTCTCGGGGTACAATCAGCCCCAGCATTTT.

The chain links TRBV29-1 to TRBJ1-1; weak D call: TRBD1 (6 bases). This CDR3 contains 16 residues. Per the germline V gene, CDR1 is SQVTM and CDR2 is ANQGSEA. The V end was cut by 1 base, the J end by 1 base, with 16 bases between. The CDR3 DNA reads as TGCAGCGTTGAAGCCATCACTCGGGACAAGAACACTGAAGCTTTCTTT. Protein sequence: CSVEAITRDKNTEAFF.

The chain has TRBV6-1 and TRBJ1-5; D might be TRBD1 (6 bases). The length of the CDR3 is 15 residues. Trimming removed 2 bases at V and 4 bases at J, with 12 bases between. CDR1 is MNHNS and CDR2 is SASEGT in the germline V gene. The CDR3 loop is CASSELGGGNQPQHF. DNA of the CDR3: TGTGCCAGCAGTGAATTGGGGGGCGGAAATCAGCCCCAGCATTTT.

The CDR3 DNA follows: TGTGCCAGCAGCGCGGACACTCACCCTAACTATGGCTACACCTTC. It codes for CASSADTHPNYGYTF. The chain has TRBV9 and TRBJ1-2, with D perhaps TRBD1 (5 bases). Germline V gives CDR1 SGDLS, CDR2 YYNGEE. The CDR3 extends over 15 amino acids. Trimming pared 3 bases from V and 0 bases from J, leaving 12 bases between.

The chain joins TRBV19 to TRBJ1-6; D is uncertain. CDR1 LNHDA and CDR2 SQIVND come from the germline V gene (reference sequence). The CDR3 covers 12 residues. The V and J ends lost 8 bases and 4 bases respectively, with 6 bases between them. The CDR3 bases are TGTGCCAGTCGGGCGTATAATTCACCCCTCCACTTT. Amino acid sequence: CASRAYNSPLHF.

This clone has more than one count but fewer than ten. The chain links TRBV2 to TRBJ1-2, with a tentative D call TRBD1 (5 bases). The CDR3 length is 13 residues. CDR1 is SNHLY and CDR2 is FYNNEI in the germline V gene. Trimming removed 4 bases at V and 4 bases at J, with 10 bases between. The CDR3 loop is CASSGDSSYGYTF. The CDR3 DNA reads TGTGCCAGCAGTGGCGACAGCTCCTATGGCTACACCTTC.

CDR3 nucleotide sequence: TGTGCCAGCAGCTTAAACCCCCCAACTAGCGGGTACACCGGGGAGCTGTTTTTT. As protein: CASSLNPPTSGYTGELFF. The chain recombines TRBV7-6 with TRBJ2-2; 9 nucleotides align to TRBD2. Germline V gene data show CDR1 as SGHVS and CDR2 as FNYEAQ. The CDR3 has 18 amino acids. V shed 2 bases and J 3 bases; nucleotides not matched to a gene: 10.

This chain's CDR3 is CASSLGTSGTTGELFF. The CDR3 DNA follows: TGTGCCAGCAGCTTAGGGACTAGCGGGACTACCGGGGAGCTGTTTTTT. The V call is TRBV7-9, the J call TRBJ2-2, with 12 bases lining up with TRBD2. Germline CDR1 is SEHNR and CDR2 is FQNEAQ (reference sequence). V gave up 1 base and J gave up 5 bases; unmatched junction bases: 2. CDR3 length equals 16 residues. The variable domain in full, with the rest retrieved from reference TRBV7-9 and TRBJ2-2, is DTGVSQNPRHKITKRGQNVTFRCDPISEHNRLYWYRQTLGQGPEFLTYFQNEAQLEKSRLLSDRFSAERPKGSFSTLEIQRTEQGDSAMYLCASSLGTSGTTGELFFGEGSRLTVL.

V and J are TRBV19 and TRBJ2-3; no clear D. V lost 2 bases and J lost 2, with 11 bases in between. The CDR3 has 15 amino acids. CDR1 and CDR2 from the germline V gene are LNHDA and SQIVND (reference sequence). In nucleotides, the CDR3 is TGTGCCAGTAGTATAAGGGAAGGAGCCACAGATACGCAGTATTTT. Translated, it gives CASSIREGATDTQYF.

V gene TRBV4-2 combines with J gene TRBJ2-1, with TRBD2 as a possible D gene (5 bases). Between the trimmed V and J ends, which lost 8 bases and 3 bases, there was a span of 17 bases. Germline lookup yields CDR1 LGHNA and CDR2 YNFKEQ. The CDR3 runs to 15 residues. The CDR3 DNA reads as TGTGCCAGCGGACCCGTGACTGGGAGCTACAATGAGCAGTTCTTC. The encoded protein is CASGPVTGSYNEQFF.

This CDR3 is CASSVSGEDNYGYTF. The CDR3 bases are TGCGCCAGCAGCGTGTCAGGGGAAGATAACTATGGCTACACCTTC. V gene TRBV5-1 combines with J gene TRBJ1-2, with D possibly TRBD1 on 6 matching bases. Germline lookup yields CDR1 SGHRS and CDR2 YFSETQ. V lost 4 bases and J 1 base, leaving 14 bases between the germline ends. The CDR3 totals 15 residues.

The V and J genes are TRBV2 and TRBJ2-3, with TRBD2 matching 9 bases. V trimming: 2 bases; J trimming: 6 bases; junction bases outside the gene matches: 9. CDR3 size: 16 residues. Germline V lookup: CDR1 SNHLY, CDR2 FYNNEI. CDR3 nucleotides: TGTGCCAGCAGTGAATTAGCGGGAGACTCCCCGGATACGCAGTATTTT. Translation: CASSELAGDSPDTQYF.

This chain joins TRBV28 and TRBJ2-7; TRBD2 aligns across 9 bases. Losses at the gene ends were 5 bases for V and 7 bases for J; bases not matched to a gene: 12. This CDR3 has 15 amino acids. Germline values: CDR1 MDHEN, CDR2 SYDVKM. The CDR3 nucleotides read TGTGCCAGCAGTCGCCGGGGTAGCGGGAGAAGTGAGCAGTACTTC. The encoded protein is CASSRRGSGRSEQYF.

This sequence joins TRBV12-3 or TRBV12-4 and TRBJ2-1; TRBD2 matches at 7 bases. The CDR3 runs 13 residues. Trimming cost V 6 bases and J 5 bases; bases outside gene matches: 4. CDR3 region: CASSRTRNNEQFF. The CDR3 bases are TGTGCCAGCAGCCGGACTAGAAACAATGAGCAGTTCTTC.